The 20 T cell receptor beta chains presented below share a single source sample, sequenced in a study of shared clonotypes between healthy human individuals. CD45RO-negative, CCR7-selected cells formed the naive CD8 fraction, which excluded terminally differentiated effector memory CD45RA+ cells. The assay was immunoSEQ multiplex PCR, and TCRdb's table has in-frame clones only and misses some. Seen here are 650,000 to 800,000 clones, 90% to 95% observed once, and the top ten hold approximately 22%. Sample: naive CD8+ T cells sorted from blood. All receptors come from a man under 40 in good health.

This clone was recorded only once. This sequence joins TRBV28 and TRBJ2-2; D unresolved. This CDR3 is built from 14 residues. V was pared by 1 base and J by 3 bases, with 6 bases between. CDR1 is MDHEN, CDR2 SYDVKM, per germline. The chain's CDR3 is CASSLLLDTGELFF. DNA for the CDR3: TGTGCCAGCAGTTTATTGTTAGACACCGGGGAGCTGTTTTTT. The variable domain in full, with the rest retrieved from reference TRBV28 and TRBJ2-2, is DVKVTQSSRYLVKRTGEKVFLECVQDMDHENMFWYRQDPGLGLRLIYFSYDVKMKEKGDIPEGYSVSREKKERFSLILESASTNQTSMYLCASSLLLDTGELFFGEGSRLTVL.

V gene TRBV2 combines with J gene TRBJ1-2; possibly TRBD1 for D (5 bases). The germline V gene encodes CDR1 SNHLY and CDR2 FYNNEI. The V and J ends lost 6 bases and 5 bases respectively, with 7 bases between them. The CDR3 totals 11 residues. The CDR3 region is CASREGYGYTF. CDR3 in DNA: TGTGCCAGCAGGGAGGGGTATGGCTACACCTTC.

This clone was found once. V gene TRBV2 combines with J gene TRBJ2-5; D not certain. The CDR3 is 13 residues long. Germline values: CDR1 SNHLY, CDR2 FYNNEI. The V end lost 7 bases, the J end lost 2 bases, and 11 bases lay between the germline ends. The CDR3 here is CASKVRLQETQYF. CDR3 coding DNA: TGTGCCAGCAAAGTGCGTCTGCAAGAGACCCAGTACTTC.

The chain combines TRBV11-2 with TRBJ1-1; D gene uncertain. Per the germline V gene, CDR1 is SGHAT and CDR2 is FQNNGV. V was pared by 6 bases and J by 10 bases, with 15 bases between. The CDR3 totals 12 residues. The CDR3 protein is CASSHTPRAAFF. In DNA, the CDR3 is TGTGCCAGCAGTCACACACCCCGGGCAGCTTTCTTT.

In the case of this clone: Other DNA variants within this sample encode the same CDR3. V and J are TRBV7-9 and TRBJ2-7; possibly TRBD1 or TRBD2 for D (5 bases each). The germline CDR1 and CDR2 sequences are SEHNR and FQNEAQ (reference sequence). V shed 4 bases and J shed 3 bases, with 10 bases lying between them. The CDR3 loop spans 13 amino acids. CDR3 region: CASSSKGSYEQYF. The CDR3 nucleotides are TGTGCCAGCAGCTCCAAGGGGAGCTACGAGCAGTACTTC.

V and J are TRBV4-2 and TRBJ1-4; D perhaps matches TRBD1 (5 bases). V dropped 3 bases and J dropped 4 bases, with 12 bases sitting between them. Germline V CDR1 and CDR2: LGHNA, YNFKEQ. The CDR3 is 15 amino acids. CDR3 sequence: CASSQVDSGNEKLFF. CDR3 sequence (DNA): TGTGCCAGCAGCCAGGTTGACAGCGGTAATGAAAAACTGTTTTTT.

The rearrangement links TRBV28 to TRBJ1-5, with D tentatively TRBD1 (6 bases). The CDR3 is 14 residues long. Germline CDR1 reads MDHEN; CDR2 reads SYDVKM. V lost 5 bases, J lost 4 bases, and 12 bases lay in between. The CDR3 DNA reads TGTGCCAGCAGTATCCGGGGGACAAATCAGCCCCAGCATTTT. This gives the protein CASSIRGTNQPQHF.

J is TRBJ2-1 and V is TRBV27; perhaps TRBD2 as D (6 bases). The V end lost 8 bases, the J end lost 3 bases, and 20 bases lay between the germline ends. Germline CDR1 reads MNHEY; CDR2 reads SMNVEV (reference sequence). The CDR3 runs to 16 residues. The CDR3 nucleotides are TGTGCCAGCGCCGTGGCCTTAGCGGCGAACTACAATGAGCAGTTCTTC. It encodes CASAVALAANYNEQFF.

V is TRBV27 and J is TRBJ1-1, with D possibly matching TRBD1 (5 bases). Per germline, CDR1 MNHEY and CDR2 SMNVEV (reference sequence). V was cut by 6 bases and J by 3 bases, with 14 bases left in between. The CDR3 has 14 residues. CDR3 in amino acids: CASRLSRQHTEAFF. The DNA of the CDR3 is TGTGCCAGCAGACTATCCAGACAGCACACTGAAGCTTTCTTT.

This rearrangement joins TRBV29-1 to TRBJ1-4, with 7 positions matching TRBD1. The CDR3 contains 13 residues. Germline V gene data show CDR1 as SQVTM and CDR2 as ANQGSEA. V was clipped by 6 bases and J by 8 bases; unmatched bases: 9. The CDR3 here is CSVQQGSDEKLFF. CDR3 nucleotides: TGCAGCGTCCAACAGGGGTCCGACGAAAAACTGTTTTTT.

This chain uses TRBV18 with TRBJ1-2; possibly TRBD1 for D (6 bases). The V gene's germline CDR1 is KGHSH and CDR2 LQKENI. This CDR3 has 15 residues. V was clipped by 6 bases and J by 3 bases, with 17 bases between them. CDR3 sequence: CASSPPGGADYGYTF. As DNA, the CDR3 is TGTGCCAGCTCCCCTCCGGGGGGGGCGGACTATGGCTACACCTTC.

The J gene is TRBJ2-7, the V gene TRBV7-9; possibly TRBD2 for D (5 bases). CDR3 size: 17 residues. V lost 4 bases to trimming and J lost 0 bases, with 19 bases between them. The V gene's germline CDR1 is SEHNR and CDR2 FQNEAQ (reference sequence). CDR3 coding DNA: TGTGCCAGCAGCTCCCCAGTCGGGGTTTCGGGCTCCTACGAGCAGTACTTC. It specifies CASSSPVGVSGSYEQYF.

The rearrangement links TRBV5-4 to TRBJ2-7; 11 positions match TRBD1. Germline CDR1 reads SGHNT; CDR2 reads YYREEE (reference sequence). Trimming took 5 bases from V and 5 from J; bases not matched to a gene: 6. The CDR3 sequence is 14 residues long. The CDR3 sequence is CASSRPGQGDEQYF. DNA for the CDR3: TGTGCCAGCAGTAGACCGGGACAGGGGGACGAGCAGTACTTC.

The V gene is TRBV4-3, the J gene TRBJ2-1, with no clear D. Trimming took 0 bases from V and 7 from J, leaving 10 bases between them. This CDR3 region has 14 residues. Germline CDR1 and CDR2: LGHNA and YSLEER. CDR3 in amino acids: CASSQDLMENEQFF. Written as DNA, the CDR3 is TGCGCCAGCAGCCAAGATCTAATGGAAAATGAGCAGTTCTTC.

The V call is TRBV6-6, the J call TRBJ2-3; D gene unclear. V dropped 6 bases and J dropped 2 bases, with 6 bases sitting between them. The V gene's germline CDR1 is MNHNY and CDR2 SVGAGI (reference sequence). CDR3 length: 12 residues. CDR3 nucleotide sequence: TGTGCCAGCAGCCCGACCACAGATACGCAGTATTTT. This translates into CASSPTTDTQYF.

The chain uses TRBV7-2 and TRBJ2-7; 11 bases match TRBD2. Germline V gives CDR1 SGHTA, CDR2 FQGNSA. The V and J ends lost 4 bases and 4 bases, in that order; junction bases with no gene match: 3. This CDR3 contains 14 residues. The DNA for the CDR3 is TGTGCCAGCAGCTGGGGGACTAGCGGTTACGAGCAGTACTTC. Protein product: CASSWGTSGYEQYF.

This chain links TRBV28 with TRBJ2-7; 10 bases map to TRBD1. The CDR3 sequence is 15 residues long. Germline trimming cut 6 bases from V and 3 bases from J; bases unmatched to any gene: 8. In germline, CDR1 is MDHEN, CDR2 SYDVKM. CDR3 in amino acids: CASSQMTGGFYEQYF. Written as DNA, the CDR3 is TGTGCCAGCAGCCAAATGACAGGGGGCTTCTACGAGCAGTACTTC. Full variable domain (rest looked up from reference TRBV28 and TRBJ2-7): DVKVTQSSRYLVKRTGEKVFLECVQDMDHENMFWYRQDPGLGLRLIYFSYDVKMKEKGDIPEGYSVSREKKERFSLILESASTNQTSMYLCASSQMTGGFYEQYFGPGTRLTVT.

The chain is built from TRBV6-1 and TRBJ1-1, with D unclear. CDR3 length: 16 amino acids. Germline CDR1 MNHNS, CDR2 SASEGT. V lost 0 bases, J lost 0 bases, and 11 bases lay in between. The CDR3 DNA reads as TGTGCCAGCAGTGAAGCTCTCGAGAAAATGAACACTGAAGCTTTCTTT. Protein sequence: CASSEALEKMNTEAFF.

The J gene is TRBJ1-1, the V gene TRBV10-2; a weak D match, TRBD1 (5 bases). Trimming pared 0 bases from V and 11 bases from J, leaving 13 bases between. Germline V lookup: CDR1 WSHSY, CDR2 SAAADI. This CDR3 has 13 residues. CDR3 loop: CASSESRGAEAFF. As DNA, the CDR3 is TGCGCCAGCAGTGAGTCGAGGGGAGCCGAGGCTTTCTTT.

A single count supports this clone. The CDR3 loop reads CASSHTGGTSGVSSYNEQFF. The CDR3 coding sequence is TGTGCCAGCAGTCACACGGGGGGGACTAGCGGGGTCAGCTCCTACAATGAGCAGTTCTTC. The chain uses TRBV2 and TRBJ2-1; TRBD2 agrees at 13 bases. V dropped 5 bases and J dropped 0; count of bases not matched to a gene: 13. CDR1 is SNHLY and CDR2 is FYNNEI in the germline V gene. The CDR3 totals 20 residues.